The T cell receptor beta chain under discussion was sequenced for a study of cytomegalovirus exposure and HLA in healthy donors. Study-wide findings and caveats: Later analysis revealed greater clonal expansion in HLA-associated TCR beta chains than in equally common others.

Details on this clone: Antigen unknown.

The PCR contained 60 Vbeta and 13 Jbeta primers. Profiled with immunoSEQ multiplex PCR; TCRdb holds only in-frame clones, not every one. The sample contains about 90,000 clones, 65% to 80% of which appear only once. Germline V lookup: CDR1 SGHTA, CDR2 FQGTGA. Unmatched junction bases numbered 8, after V lost 2 bases and J lost 1 base. There are 18 residues in the CDR3. Sequenced: PBMCs. V and J are TRBV7-3 and TRBJ2-1; 10 bases align to TRBD2. The receptor was isolated from a man younger than 40 in good health and CMV-seronegative. The CDR3 DNA reads as TGTGCCAGCAGCTTATTAGCGGGGGGCAGCCTATCCTACAATGAGCAGTTCTTC. Its translation: CASSLLAGGSLSYNEQFF.